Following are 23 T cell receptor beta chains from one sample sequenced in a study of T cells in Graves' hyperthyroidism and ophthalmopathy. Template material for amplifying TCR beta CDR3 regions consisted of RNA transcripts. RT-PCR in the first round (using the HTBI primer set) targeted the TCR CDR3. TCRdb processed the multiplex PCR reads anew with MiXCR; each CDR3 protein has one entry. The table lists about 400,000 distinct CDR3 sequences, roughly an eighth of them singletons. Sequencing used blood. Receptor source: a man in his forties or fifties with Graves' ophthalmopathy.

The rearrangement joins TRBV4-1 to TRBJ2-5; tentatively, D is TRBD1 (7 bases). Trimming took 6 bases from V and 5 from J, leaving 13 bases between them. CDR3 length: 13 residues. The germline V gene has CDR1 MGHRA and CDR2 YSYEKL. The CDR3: CASRSQGRETQYF. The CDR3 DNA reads TGCGCCAGCAGATCACAGGGGAGGGAGACCCAGTACTTC.

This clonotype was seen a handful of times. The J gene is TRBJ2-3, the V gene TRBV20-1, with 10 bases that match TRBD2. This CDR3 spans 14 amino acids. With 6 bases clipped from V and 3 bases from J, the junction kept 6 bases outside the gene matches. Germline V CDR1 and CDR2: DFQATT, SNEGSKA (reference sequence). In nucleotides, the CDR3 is TGCAGTGCAGAAACTAGCGGGATGACAGATACGCAGTATTTT. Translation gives CSAETSGMTDTQYF.

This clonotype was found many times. The CDR3 nucleotides are TGTGCCAGCAGTGAAACGGGTCCGACTAGCGGGAGGCTATACAATGAGCAGTTCTTC. Residues: CASSETGPTSGRLYNEQFF. The chain recombines TRBV25-1 with TRBJ2-1, with 13 bases lining up with TRBD2. The germline V gene encodes CDR1 MGHDK and CDR2 SYGVNS. V lost 2 bases, J lost 4 bases, and 11 bases stayed unmatched. The CDR3 contains 19 residues.

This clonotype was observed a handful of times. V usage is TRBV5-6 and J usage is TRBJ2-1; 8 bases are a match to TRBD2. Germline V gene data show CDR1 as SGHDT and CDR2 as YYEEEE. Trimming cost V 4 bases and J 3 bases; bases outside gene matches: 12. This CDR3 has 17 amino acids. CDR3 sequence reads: CASSPRAGGTYYNEQFF. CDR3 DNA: TGTGCCAGCAGCCCCCGGGCGGGGGGTACCTACTACAATGAGCAGTTCTTC.

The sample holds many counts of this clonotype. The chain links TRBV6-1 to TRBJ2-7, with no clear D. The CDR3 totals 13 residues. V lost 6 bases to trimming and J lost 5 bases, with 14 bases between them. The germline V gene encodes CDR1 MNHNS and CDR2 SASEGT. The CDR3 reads CASSNGMGDEQYF. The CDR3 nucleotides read TGTGCCAGCAGCAATGGAATGGGTGACGAGCAGTACTTC.

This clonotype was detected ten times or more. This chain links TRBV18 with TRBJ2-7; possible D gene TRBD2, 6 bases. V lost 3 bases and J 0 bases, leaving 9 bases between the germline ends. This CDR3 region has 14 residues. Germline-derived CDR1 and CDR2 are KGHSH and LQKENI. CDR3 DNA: TGTGCCAGCTCACCTGGGACTTTCTCCTACGAGCAGTACTTC. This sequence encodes CASSPGTFSYEQYF.

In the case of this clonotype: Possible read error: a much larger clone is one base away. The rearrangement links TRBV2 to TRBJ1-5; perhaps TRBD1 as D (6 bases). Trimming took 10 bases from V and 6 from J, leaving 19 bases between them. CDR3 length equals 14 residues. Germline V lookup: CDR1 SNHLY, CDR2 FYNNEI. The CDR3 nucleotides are TGTGCCAACAGGGACGACAGGAAAGGTCAGCCCCAGCATTTT. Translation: CANRDDRKGQPQHF.

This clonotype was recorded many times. The CDR3 DNA reads TGTGCCAGCAGCCCCTCGGTAGACAATGAGCAGTTCTTC. This sequence encodes CASSPSVDNEQFF. This chain links TRBV3-1 with TRBJ2-1; unclear D gene. V dropped 4 bases and J dropped 5 bases, with 9 bases sitting between them. CDR1 and CDR2 from the germline V gene are LGHDT and YNNKEL (reference sequence). There are 13 residues in the CDR3.

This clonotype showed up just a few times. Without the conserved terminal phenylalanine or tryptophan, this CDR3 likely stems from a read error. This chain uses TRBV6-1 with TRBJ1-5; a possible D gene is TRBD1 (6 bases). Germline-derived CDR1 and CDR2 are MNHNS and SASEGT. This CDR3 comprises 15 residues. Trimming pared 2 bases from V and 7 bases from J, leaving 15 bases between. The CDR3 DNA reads TGTGCCAGCAGTGAACGGCAGGGGCACGGCCAGCCCCAGCATCTT. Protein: CASSERQGHGQPQHL.

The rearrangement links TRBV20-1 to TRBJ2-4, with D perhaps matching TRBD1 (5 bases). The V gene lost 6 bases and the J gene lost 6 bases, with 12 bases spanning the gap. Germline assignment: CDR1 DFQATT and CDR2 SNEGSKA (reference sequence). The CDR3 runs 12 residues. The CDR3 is CSATPTGNIQYF. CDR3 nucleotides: TGCAGTGCCACGCCCACAGGAAACATTCAGTACTTC.

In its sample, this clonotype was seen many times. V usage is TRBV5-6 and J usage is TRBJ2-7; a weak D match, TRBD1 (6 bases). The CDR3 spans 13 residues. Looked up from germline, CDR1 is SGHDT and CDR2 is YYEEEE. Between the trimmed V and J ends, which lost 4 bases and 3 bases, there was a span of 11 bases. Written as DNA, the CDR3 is TGTGCCAGCAGCCAAGGACAGAACTACGAGCAGTACTTC. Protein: CASSQGQNYEQYF.

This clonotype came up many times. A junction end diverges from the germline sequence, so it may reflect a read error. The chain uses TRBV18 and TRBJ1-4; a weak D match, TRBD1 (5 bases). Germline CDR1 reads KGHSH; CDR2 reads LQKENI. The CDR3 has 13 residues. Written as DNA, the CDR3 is TGTGCCGGCTCACTAAACAGGCATGAAAAACTGTTTTTT. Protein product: CAGSLNRHEKLFF.

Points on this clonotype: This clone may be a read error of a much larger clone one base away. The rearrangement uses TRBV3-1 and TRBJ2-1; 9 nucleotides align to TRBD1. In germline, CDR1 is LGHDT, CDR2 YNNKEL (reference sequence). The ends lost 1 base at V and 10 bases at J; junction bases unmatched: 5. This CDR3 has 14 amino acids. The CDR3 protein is CASSQATGGSEQFF. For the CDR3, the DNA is TGTGCCAGCAGCCAAGCAACAGGGGGCAGCGAGCAGTTCTTC.

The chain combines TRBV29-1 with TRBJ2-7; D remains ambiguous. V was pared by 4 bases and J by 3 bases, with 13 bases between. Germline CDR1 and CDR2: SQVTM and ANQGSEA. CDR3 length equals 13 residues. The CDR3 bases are TGCAGCGTTGTCCCCGGGTATAGCTACGAGCAGTACTTC. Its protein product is CSVVPGYSYEQYF.

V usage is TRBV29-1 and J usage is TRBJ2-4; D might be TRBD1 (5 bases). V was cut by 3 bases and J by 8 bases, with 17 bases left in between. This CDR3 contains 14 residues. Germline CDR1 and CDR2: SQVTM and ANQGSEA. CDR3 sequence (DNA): TGCAGCGTTGATCTTTTGCAGGGTAGGGACATTCAGTACTTC. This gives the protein CSVDLLQGRDIQYF.

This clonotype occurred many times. The CDR3 coding sequence is TGTGCCAGCAGCTCCTATCTAGCGGGAGTAAATGAGCAGTTCTTC. As protein: CASSSYLAGVNEQFF. This sequence joins TRBV5-8 and TRBJ2-1; TRBD2 matches at 10 bases. The ends lost 3 bases at V and 7 bases at J; junction bases unmatched: 7. CDR1 SGHTS and CDR2 YDEGEE come from the germline V gene. This CDR3 has 15 residues.

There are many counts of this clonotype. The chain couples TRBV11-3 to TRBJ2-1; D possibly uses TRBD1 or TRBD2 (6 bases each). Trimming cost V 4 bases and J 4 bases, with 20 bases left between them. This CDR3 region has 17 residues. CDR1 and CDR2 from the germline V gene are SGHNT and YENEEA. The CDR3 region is CASSSRQGTASYNEQFF. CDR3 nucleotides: TGTGCCAGCAGCTCAAGGCAGGGGACTGCCTCGTACAATGAGCAGTTCTTC. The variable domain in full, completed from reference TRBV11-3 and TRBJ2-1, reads EAGVVQSPRYKIIEKKQPVAFWCNPISGHNTLYWYLQNLGQGPELLIRYENEEAVDDSQLPKDRFSAERLKGVDSTLKIQPAELGDSAVYLCASSSRQGTASYNEQFFGPGTRLTVL.

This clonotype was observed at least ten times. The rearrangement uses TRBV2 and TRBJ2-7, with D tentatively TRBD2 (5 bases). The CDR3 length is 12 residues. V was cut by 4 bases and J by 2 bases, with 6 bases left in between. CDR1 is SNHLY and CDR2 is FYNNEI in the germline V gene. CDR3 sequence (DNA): TGTGCCAGCAGTGCCGGGGCCTACGAGCAGTACTTC. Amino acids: CASSAGAYEQYF.

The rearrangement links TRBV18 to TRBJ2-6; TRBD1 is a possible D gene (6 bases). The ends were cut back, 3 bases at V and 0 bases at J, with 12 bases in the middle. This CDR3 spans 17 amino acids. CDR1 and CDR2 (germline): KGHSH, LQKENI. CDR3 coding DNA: TGTGCCAGCTCACCGGGGACATCCTACTCTGGGGCCAACGTCCTGACTTTC. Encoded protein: CASSPGTSYSGANVLTF.

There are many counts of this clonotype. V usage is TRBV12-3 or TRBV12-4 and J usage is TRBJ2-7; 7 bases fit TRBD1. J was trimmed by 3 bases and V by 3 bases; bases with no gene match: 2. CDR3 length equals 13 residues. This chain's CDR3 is CASSFDRDYEQYF. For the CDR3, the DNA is TGTGCCAGCAGTTTTGACAGGGACTACGAGCAGTACTTC.

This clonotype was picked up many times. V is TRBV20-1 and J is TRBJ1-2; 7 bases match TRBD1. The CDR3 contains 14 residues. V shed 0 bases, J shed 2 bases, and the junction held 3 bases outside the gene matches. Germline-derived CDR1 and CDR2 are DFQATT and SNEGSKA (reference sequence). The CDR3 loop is CSARDTGENYGYTF. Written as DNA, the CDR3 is TGCAGTGCTAGAGATACAGGGGAGAACTATGGCTACACCTTC.

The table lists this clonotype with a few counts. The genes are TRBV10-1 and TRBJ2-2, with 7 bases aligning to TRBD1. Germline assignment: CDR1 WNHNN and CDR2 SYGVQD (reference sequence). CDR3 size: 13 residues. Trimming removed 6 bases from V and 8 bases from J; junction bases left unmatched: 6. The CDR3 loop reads CASSPDRFGELFF. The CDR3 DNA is TGCGCCAGCAGCCCGGACAGGTTTGGGGAGCTGTTTTTT.

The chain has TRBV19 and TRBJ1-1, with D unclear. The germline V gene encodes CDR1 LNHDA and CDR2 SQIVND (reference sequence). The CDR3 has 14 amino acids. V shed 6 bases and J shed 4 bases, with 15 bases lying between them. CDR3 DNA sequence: TGTGCCAGTAGACCCGATCGAGTCGGCACTGAAGCTTTCTTT. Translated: CASRPDRVGTEAFF.